This T cell receptor (beta chain) was observed in a study of beta chain features in type 1 diabetes. Study-level background: The number of sorted cells examined across all samples was approximately 110,000,000.

Overall study results and limits: Type 1 diabetes patients showed fewer insertions and more deletions at VDJ junctions.

The CDR3 has 14 amino acids. V lost 3 bases, J lost 4 bases, and 12 bases lay in between. Germline CDR1 reads MDHEN; CDR2 reads SYDVKM. Regarding this clone: What it binds is unknown.

Expressed TCRB transcripts were sequenced because the entire RNA isolate underwent reverse transcription. Only in-frame clones appear in the TCRdb table, and some are missing; sequencing was by immunoSEQ multiplex PCR. The repertoire holds some 180,000 clones, 10% to 15% seen once, with 0.62% in the top ten. Sequencing input: central memory CD4+ T cells from blood. This sequence originates from a young woman in good health. The chain links TRBV28 to TRBJ1-1; D might be TRBD1 (5 bases). CDR3 region: CASSFVRDITEAFF. CDR3 coding DNA: TGTGCCAGCAGTTTTGTCAGGGATATCACTGAAGCTTTCTTT.